A single TCR beta chain is shown here with its context. Those who participated ranged in age from roughly 18 to 90 years and resided in approximately 26 US areas. The CDR3 contains 13 residues. V was shortened by 7 bases and J by 3 bases, with 12 bases between the two germline ends. From germline, CDR1 is LGHDT and CDR2 YNNKEL (reference sequence). The sample is drawn from a study of blood T cell repertoires in COVID-19. Study details: The samples span acute and convalescent COVID-19 from the United States, Italy and Spain.

Per the original data handling: Estimates of nucleated cell counts were drawn from the amplification of reference gene primers. Some clones are missing from TCRdb's copy, which holds only in-frame ones; the method was immunoSEQ multiplex PCR. V and J calls and clone size follow that table, whereas D and trimming were derived from the DNA. The sample has about 190,000 clones, around 85% seen once. The sample consisted of PBMCs or T cells enriched from blood (not recorded which). The gene calls are TRBV3-1 (or the pseudogene TRBV3-2) and TRBJ1-1, with D maybe TRBD1 (5 bases). The clonotype originates from a woman aged 25 to 39 who had recovered from COVID-19. The CDR3: CASTLRGDTEAFF. CDR3 DNA: TGTGCCAGCACCCTGCGGGGGGACACTGAAGCTTTCTTT.